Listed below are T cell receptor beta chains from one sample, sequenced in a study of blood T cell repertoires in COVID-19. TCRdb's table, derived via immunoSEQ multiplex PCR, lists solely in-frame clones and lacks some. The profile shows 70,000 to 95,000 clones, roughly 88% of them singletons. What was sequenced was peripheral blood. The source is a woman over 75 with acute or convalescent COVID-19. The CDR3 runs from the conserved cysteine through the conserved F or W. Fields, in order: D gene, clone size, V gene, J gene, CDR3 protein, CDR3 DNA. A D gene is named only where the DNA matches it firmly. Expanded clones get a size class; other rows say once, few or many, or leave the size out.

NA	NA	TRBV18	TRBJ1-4	CATRGEKLFF	TGTGCCACCCGGGGTGAAAAACTGTTTTTT
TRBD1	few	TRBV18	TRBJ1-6	CASSPNRGMNSPLHF	TGTGCCAGCTCACCGAACAGGGGAATGAATTCACCCCTCCACTTT
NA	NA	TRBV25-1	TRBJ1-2	CASSESGERYGYTF	TGTGCCAGCAGTGAATCTGGGGAGCGGTATGGCTACACCTTC
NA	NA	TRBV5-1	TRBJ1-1	CASTPVLGGTEAFF	TGCGCCAGCACTCCGGTTCTGGGGGGAACTGAAGCTTTCTTT
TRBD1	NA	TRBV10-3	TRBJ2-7	CATRTGDYEQYF	TGTGCCACAAGGACAGGGGACTACGAGCAGTACTTC
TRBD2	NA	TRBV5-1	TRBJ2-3	CASSLALAASTDTQYF	TGCGCCAGCAGCTTGGCGCTAGCGGCTAGCACAGATACGCAGTATTTT
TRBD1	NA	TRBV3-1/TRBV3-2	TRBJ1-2	CASSQPTGNYGYTF	TGTGCCAGCAGCCAGCCGACAGGGAACTATGGCTACACCTTC
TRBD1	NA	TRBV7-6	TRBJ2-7	CASSLGTDINYEQYF	TGTGCCAGCAGCTTGGGGACAGACATCAACTACGAGCAGTACTTC
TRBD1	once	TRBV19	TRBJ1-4	CASSTRDRGQANEKLFF	TGTGCCAGTAGTACCCGGGACAGGGGGCAGGCTAATGAAAAACTGTTTTTT
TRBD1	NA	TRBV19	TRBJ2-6	CASSRGTEEALTF	TGTGCCAGTAGTAGGGGGACAGAAGAGGCCCTGACTTTC
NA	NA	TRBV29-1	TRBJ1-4	CSAKGRGTNEKLFF	TGCAGCGCTAAGGGAAGGGGAACTAATGAAAAACTGTTTTTT
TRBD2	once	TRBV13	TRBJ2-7	CASSSTGIGTSGSYEQYF	TGTGCCAGCAGCTCTACAGGGATAGGGACTAGCGGATCATACGAGCAGTACTTC
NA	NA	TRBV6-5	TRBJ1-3	CASSRGFGNTIYF	TGTGCCAGTTCCCGAGGATTTGGAAACACCATATATTTT
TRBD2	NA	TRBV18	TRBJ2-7	CASSQGLALYEQYF	TGTGCCAGCTCCCAAGGACTAGCGCTCTACGAGCAGTACTTC
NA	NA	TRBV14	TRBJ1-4	CASSPSDWSQKLFF	TGTGCCAGCAGCCCCTCGGATTGGAGCCAAAAACTGTTTTTT
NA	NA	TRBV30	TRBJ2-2	CAWTLGGGAYTGELFF	TGTGCCTGGACCCTCGGAGGGGGGGCCTACACCGGGGAGCTGTTTTTT
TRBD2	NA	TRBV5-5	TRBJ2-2	CASSLISGGGELFF	TGTGCCAGCAGCTTGATTAGCGGGGGCGGGGAGCTGTTTTTT
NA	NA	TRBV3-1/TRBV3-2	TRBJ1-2	CASSQDTQGHYGYTF	TGTGCCAGCAGCCAAGATACCCAGGGGCACTATGGCTACACCTTC
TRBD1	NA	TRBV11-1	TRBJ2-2	CASSHRTGVLIGELFF	TGTGCCAGCAGCCACCGGACAGGGGTTTTGATCGGGGAGCTGTTTTTT
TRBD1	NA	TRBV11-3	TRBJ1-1	CASSEQGSNTEAFF	TGTGCCAGCAGCGAACAGGGGAGTAACACTGAAGCTTTCTTT
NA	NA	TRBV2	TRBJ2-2	CASCGTSNTGELFF	TGTGCCAGCTGCGGGACTTCGAACACCGGGGAGCTGTTTTTT
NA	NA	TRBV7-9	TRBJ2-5	CASSYSGETQYF	TGTGCCAGCAGCTACTCCGGGGAGACCCAGTACTTC
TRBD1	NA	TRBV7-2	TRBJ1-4	CASSPDRGRGEKLFF	TGTGCCAGCAGCCCAGACAGGGGCAGGGGTGAAAAACTGTTTTTT
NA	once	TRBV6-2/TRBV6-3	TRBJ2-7	CASSYPPNPGYYEQYF	TGTGCCAGCAGTTACCCGCCAAACCCAGGGTACTACGAGCAGTACTTC
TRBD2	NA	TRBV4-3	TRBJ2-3	CASSQDRSGGVMVADTQYF	TGCGCCAGCAGCCAAGATCGGAGCGGGGGGGTCATGGTAGCAGATACGCAGTATTTT
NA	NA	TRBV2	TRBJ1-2	CASTDSQSYGYTF	TGTGCCAGCACCGACAGCCAGTCCTATGGCTACACCTTC
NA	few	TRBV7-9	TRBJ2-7	CASSSSGNEQYF	TGTGCCAGCAGCAGCTCAGGTAACGAGCAGTACTTC
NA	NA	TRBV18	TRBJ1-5	CASSPSKHQPQHF	TGTGCCAGCTCACCATCGAAGCATCAGCCCCAGCATTTT
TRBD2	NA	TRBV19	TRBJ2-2	CASTSPGLGGAGELFF	TGTGCCAGCACCAGCCCGGGACTAGGAGGGGCCGGGGAGCTGTTTTTT
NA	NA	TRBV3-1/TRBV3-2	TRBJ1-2	CASSQVPQIGANYGYTF	TGTGCCAGCAGCCAAGTGCCCCAGATAGGAGCTAACTATGGCTACACCTTC
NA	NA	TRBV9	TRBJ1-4	CASSVDSIGKLFF	TGTGCCAGCAGCGTAGACAGTATTGGAAAACTGTTTTTT
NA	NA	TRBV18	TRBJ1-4	CASSHDLWEKLFF	TGTGCCAGCTCACACGACTTGTGGGAAAAACTGTTTTTT
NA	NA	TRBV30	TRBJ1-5	CAWSIGARNQPQHF	TGTGCCTGGAGTATAGGGGCGCGGAATCAGCCCCAGCATTTT
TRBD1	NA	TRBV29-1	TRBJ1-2	CSDRDSYGYTF	TGCAGCGATAGGGACAGCTATGGCTACACCTTC
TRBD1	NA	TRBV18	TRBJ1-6	CASSTTGAESPLHF	TGTGCCAGCTCGACAACAGGGGCTGAGTCACCCCTCCACTTT
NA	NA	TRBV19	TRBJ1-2	CASSISREDYGYTF	TGTGCCAGTAGTATAAGCAGGGAGGATTATGGCTACACCTTC
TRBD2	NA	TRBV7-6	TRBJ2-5	CASSLDPIAGKQETQYF	TGTGCCAGCAGCTTAGACCCTATAGCGGGGAAGCAAGAGACCCAGTACTTC